These 5 T cell receptor beta chains share one sample of origin, sequenced in a study of shared clonotypes between healthy human individuals. TCRdb's table, derived via immunoSEQ multiplex PCR, lists solely in-frame clones and lacks some. Here the sample spans millions of clones, 90% to 95% being singletons. The material sequenced was naive CD4+ T cells from PBMCs. The subset was: CD45RA+ positively selected. These receptors all stem from a man younger than 35 in good health. Some clones in this sample may be carry-over from other donors' samples.

The rearrangement uses TRBV20-1 and TRBJ2-3; D is ambiguous. Trimming removed 3 bases at V and 9 bases at J, with 7 bases between. This CDR3 spans 10 amino acids. Germline CDR1 reads DFQATT; CDR2 reads SNEGSKA (reference sequence). The CDR3 DNA follows: TGCAGTGCTAGCTCCGGGACGCAGTATTTT. Protein: CSASSGTQYF.

The genes are TRBV2 and TRBJ2-5; D is undetermined. The germline V gene has CDR1 SNHLY and CDR2 FYNNEI. The V end lost 2 bases, the J end lost 6 bases, and 7 bases lay between the germline ends. The CDR3 is 12 residues long. The CDR3 sequence: CASSEFGQTQYF. The CDR3 DNA reads as TGTGCCAGCAGTGAATTTGGTCAGACCCAGTACTTC.

A single count supports this clone. V is TRBV6-5 and J is TRBJ1-1, with TRBD1 matching 7 bases. The CDR3 totals 14 residues. Germline V gene lookup returns CDR1 MNHEY and CDR2 SVGAGI. V lost 7 bases, J lost 5 bases, and 10 bases stayed unmatched. CDR3 loop: CASKPGQQRTEAFF. CDR3 nucleotide sequence: TGTGCCAGCAAGCCGGGACAGCAGAGGACTGAAGCTTTCTTT.

V is TRBV6-1 and J is TRBJ1-1; tentative D call: TRBD1 (5 bases). Germline-derived CDR1 and CDR2 are MNHNS and SASEGT. The CDR3 contains 14 residues. V was clipped by 8 bases and J by 0 bases, with 13 bases between them. The CDR3 region is CASDPPGLNTEAFF. The CDR3 DNA reads TGTGCCAGCGACCCCCCGGGGCTGAACACTGAAGCTTTCTTT.

The chain combines TRBV7-3 with TRBJ2-3, with D perhaps TRBD1 (6 bases). CDR1 is SGHTA and CDR2 is FQGTGA in the germline V gene. The CDR3 extends over 15 amino acids. Trimming pared 1 base from V and 3 bases from J, leaving 11 bases between. CDR3 sequence: CASSLIGGETDTQYF. CDR3 DNA sequence: TGTGCCAGCAGCTTAATAGGGGGAGAAACAGATACGCAGTATTTT.